What follows describes a single TCR beta chain. No antigen is known for it. The investigators reverse transcribed all of the isolated RNA, so they sequenced expressed TCRB transcripts. The study sequenced naive, central memory and regulatory T cell samples to an average of approximately 4 million reads. TCRdb's copy holds only in-frame clones and misses some; the assay was immunoSEQ multiplex PCR. The repertoire consists of some 410,000 clones, with 11% to 15% occurring once and the leading ten covering around 0.035%. CD4+ naive, central memory, regulatory and stem cell-like memory subsets were isolated by sorting on CD45RO/CCR7/CD25/CD127/CD95/CD27. The sample belongs to a study of beta chain features in type 1 diabetes. Study-wide findings and caveats: The study found moderately but significantly shorter TCRB CDR3s in all four CD4+ subsets of Type 1 diabetes patients.

The CDR3 consists of 22 residues. J lost 0 bases, V lost 3 bases, and 22 bases had no gene match. Germline assignment: CDR1 GTSNPN and CDR2 SVGIG (reference sequence). The source of this sequence is a man between 25 and 39 years old in good health. This sequence joins TRBV30 and TRBJ2-1, with 11 bases identical to TRBD2. Sequenced: naive CD4+ T cells from blood. The CDR3 region has the DNA TGTGCCTGGAGAGGTCAAATTCATACTAGCGGGAGATGGGTAAGCTCCTACAATGAGCAGTTCTTC. This sequence encodes CAWRGQIHTSGRWVSSYNEQFF.